This T cell receptor (beta chain) emerged from a study of cytomegalovirus exposure and HLA in healthy donors. General study points: Most of the TCR beta V segments (in an earlier analysis) were productive either about 87% or about 30% of the time.

PCR primers comprised 60 Vbeta and 13 Jbeta primers. Libraries were prepared by immunoSEQ multiplex PCR; TCRdb keeps only in-frame clonotypes and omits some of them. Of approximately 140,000 clones detected, approximately 82% appear once; the ten largest clones hold roughly 2.1%. Trimming removed 1 base at V and 0 bases at J, with 10 bases between. The CDR3 consists of 16 residues. Germline V CDR1 and CDR2: LGHNA, YSLEER. Remarks on this clone: Its antigen is unidentified.

Sequenced: PBMCs. The V and J genes are TRBV4-3 and TRBJ2-1; D gene uncertain. The sequence was obtained from a woman aged 40-49 years in good health and CMV-seronegative. CDR3 DNA: TGCGCCAGCAGCCAAGGTCTGATTAGCTCCTACAATGAGCAGTTCTTC. Its protein is CASSQGLISSYNEQFF.